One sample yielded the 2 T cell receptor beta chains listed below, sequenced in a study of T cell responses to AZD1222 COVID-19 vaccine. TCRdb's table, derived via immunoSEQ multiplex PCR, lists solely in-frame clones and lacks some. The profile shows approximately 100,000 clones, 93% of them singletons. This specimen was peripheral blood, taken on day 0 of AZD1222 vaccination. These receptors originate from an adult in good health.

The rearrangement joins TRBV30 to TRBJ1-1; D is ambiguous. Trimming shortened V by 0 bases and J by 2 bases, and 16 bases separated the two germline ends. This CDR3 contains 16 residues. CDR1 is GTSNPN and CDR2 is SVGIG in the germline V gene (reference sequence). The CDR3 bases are TGTGCCTGGAGTGTAATTAAGGACGGTAGAAACACTGAAGCTTTCTTT. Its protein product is CAWSVIKDGRNTEAFF.

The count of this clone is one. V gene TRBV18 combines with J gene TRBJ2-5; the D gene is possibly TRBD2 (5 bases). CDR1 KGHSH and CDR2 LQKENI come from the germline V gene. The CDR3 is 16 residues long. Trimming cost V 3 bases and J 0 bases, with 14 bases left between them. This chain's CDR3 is CASSPRAGNYQETQYF. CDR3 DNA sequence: TGTGCCAGCTCACCGCGGGCCGGGAACTACCAAGAGACCCAGTACTTC.